A selection of T cell receptor beta chains follows, all from one sample in a study of T cells after yellow fever vaccination. MiXCR, applied by TCRdb to the 5' RACE reads, yields one record per CDR3 protein. The sample has some 110,000 distinct CDR3 sequences; approximately 8.4% are singletons. The input for sequencing was CD8+ T cells sorted from PBMCs, taken 45 days after the yellow fever booster vaccination. These receptors originate from a man aged 25-45 years who received the YFV17D yellow fever vaccine. CDR3s leave out the opening cysteine and the closing phenylalanine or tryptophan.

TRBV5-1 | ASSLTGAAEQY
TRBV5-5 | ASSFPGLQSEQY
TRBV5-1 | ASSYRTVGANVLT
TRBV5-1 | ASSLGTGDLNEQF
TRBV19 | ASSYLTRTSGYNEQF
TRBV6-5 | ASSYSSAYGYT
TRBV29-1 | SVQGLAGYHEQF
TRBV5-1 | ASSEQSTSLVDTQY
TRBV5-1 | ASSLMEEGDIQY
TRBV7-2 | ASSSEIWDMEETQY
TRBV6-5 | ASSLTSGSPYNEQF
TRBV6-1 | ASRGVIHAYEQY